Presented here are 22 T cell receptor beta chains from one specimen sequenced in a study of T cell responses to AZD1222 COVID-19 vaccine. The method was immunoSEQ multiplex PCR; TCRdb's version includes in-frame clones alone and lacks a portion of them. Here the sample spans around 50,000 clones, about 80% being singletons. Sequencing used peripheral blood, obtained on day 0 of AZD1222 vaccination. These TCRs come from an adult in good health.

The chain has TRBV30 and TRBJ1-6, with 7 nucleotides matching TRBD1. The CDR3 has 14 amino acids. Germline V gene lookup returns CDR1 GTSNPN and CDR2 SVGIG (reference sequence). Trimming cost V 3 bases and J 10 bases; bases outside gene matches: 9. The CDR3 loop is CAWRVDRVKSPLHF. The CDR3 nucleotides read TGTGCCTGGAGGGTTGACAGGGTCAAATCACCCCTCCACTTT.

V and J are TRBV30 and TRBJ1-5; D call uncertain. CDR3 size: 13 residues. V was cut by 1 base and J by 4 bases, with 8 bases left in between. Germline V CDR1 and CDR2: GTSNPN, SVGIG (reference sequence). CDR3 amino acids: CAWSGDQNQPQHF. As DNA, the CDR3 is TGTGCCTGGAGTGGGGATCAAAATCAGCCCCAGCATTTT. The full variable domain, its missing parts supplied by reference TRBV30 and TRBJ1-5, is SQTIHQWPATLVQPVGSPLSLECTVEGTSNPNLYWYRQAAGRGLQLLFYSVGIGQISSEVPQNLSASRPQDRQFILSSKKLLLSDSGFYLCAWSGDQNQPQHFGDGTRLSIL.

The CDR3 bases are TGTGCCAGTAGGACTGAAACAGGGCTCGCGAACACCGGGGAGCTGTTTTTT. It specifies CASRTETGLANTGELFF. This sequence joins TRBV19 and TRBJ2-2; D is perhaps TRBD1 (6 bases). The ends were cut back, 6 bases at V and 0 bases at J, with 17 bases in the middle. The germline gives CDR1 LNHDA, CDR2 SQIVND (reference sequence). The CDR3 covers 17 residues.

The chain combines TRBV5-5 with TRBJ1-2; 10 bases match TRBD1. Per the germline V gene, CDR1 is SGHKS and CDR2 is YYEKEE (reference sequence). The V segment lost 0 bases and the J segment 5 bases; nucleotides outside the gene matches: 1. The length of the CDR3 is 14 residues. This chain's CDR3 is CASSLVDRGYGYTF. As DNA, the CDR3 is TGTGCCAGCAGCTTGGTGGACAGGGGGTATGGCTACACCTTC.

In this sample, this clone turned up a few times. V usage is TRBV15 and J usage is TRBJ2-7; no clear D gene. In germline, CDR1 is LNHNV, CDR2 YYDKDF (reference sequence). This CDR3 region has 11 residues. Trimming took off 3 bases at V and 3 bases at J, with 3 bases between the two ends. CDR3 sequence reads: CATSSRYEQYF. The DNA for the CDR3 is TGTGCCACCAGCAGTCGCTACGAGCAGTACTTC.

V gene TRBV19 combines with J gene TRBJ2-3, with 10 bases aligning to TRBD2. This CDR3 region has 15 residues. Germline lookup yields CDR1 LNHDA and CDR2 SQIVND (reference sequence). V gave up 1 base and J gave up 4 bases; unmatched junction bases: 2. The CDR3 DNA reads as TGTGCCAGTAGTATAGGGACTAGCGGCTCAGATACGCAGTATTTT. This encodes CASSIGTSGSDTQYF.

V is TRBV18 and J is TRBJ2-5, with a tentative D call TRBD2 (6 bases). The V end lost 5 bases, the J end lost 1 base, and 11 bases lay between the germline ends. Germline V CDR1 and CDR2: KGHSH, LQKENI. The CDR3 is 14 amino acids. Here the CDR3 DNA reads TGTGCCAGCTCAAGGTCGCGGGGCCAAGAGACCCAGTACTTC. It specifies CASSRSRGQETQYF.

This clone appeared a single time. The V and J genes are TRBV4-2 and TRBJ2-1; 10 bases agree with TRBD2. The CDR3 has 18 amino acids. After removal of 1 base from V and 2 bases from J, the junction contained 8 bases not matched to a gene. Per the germline V gene, CDR1 is LGHNA and CDR2 is YNFKEQ. The CDR3 is CASSQASGGATAYNEQFF. As DNA, the CDR3 is TGTGCCAGCAGCCAAGCCAGCGGGGGGGCAACCGCCTACAATGAGCAGTTCTTC.

V is TRBV4-2 and J is TRBJ1-2; D is possibly TRBD1 (6 bases). CDR1 is LGHNA and CDR2 is YNFKEQ in the germline V gene. The CDR3 has 13 amino acids. The germline V and J ends were trimmed by 2 bases and 3 bases, with 7 bases remaining between them. This CDR3 reads CASSQSGDYGYTF. In nucleotides, the CDR3 is TGTGCCAGCAGCCAATCAGGGGACTATGGCTACACCTTC.

The CDR3 DNA reads as TGTGCCATCAGCGCAGGGGCGGTCACCGGGGAGCTGTTTTTT. It codes for CAISAGAVTGELFF. This chain joins TRBV10-3 and TRBJ2-2, with D possibly matching TRBD1 (6 bases). V shed 6 bases and J shed 4 bases, with 12 bases lying between them. Germline V gene data show CDR1 as ENHRY and CDR2 as SYGVKD. The CDR3 loop spans 14 amino acids.

The chain is built from TRBV29-1 and TRBJ2-3, with a weak D call TRBD2 (5 bases). The CDR3 is 11 amino acids. V lost 7 bases, J lost 9 bases, and 14 bases lay in between. Per the germline V gene, CDR1 is SQVTM and CDR2 is ANQGSEA. This chain's CDR3 is CSATARGTQYF. In DNA form, the CDR3 reads TGCAGCGCTACGGCCCGCGGGACGCAGTATTTT.

The CDR3 spells CASLQRGDLFF. Here the CDR3 DNA reads TGTGCCAGCCTCCAGCGGGGGGACCTGTTTTTT. The rearrangement links TRBV28 to TRBJ1-4; tentatively, D is TRBD1 (5 bases). The germline V gene has CDR1 MDHEN and CDR2 SYDVKM. V shed 8 bases and J shed 14 bases, with 15 bases lying between them. The CDR3 has 11 residues.

The chain uses TRBV30 and TRBJ1-1, with TRBD1 matching 7 bases. V lost 1 base, J lost 6 bases, and 8 bases stayed unmatched. CDR1 GTSNPN and CDR2 SVGIG come from the germline V gene (reference sequence). This CDR3 region has 14 residues. CDR3 loop: CAWSARGLVAEAFF. DNA for the CDR3: TGTGCCTGGAGTGCTAGGGGGCTCGTAGCTGAAGCTTTCTTT.

The rearrangement joins TRBV6-5 to TRBJ1-1, with D maybe TRBD1 (6 bases). Looked up from germline, CDR1 is MNHEY and CDR2 is SVGAGI. V lost 6 bases to trimming and J lost 7 bases, with 18 bases between them. The length of the CDR3 is 14 residues. CDR3 region: CASSPWGGRGEAFF. The CDR3 DNA reads TGTGCCAGCAGCCCGTGGGGGGGCCGGGGTGAAGCTTTCTTT.

This clone was counted a few times. The chain combines TRBV5-1 with TRBJ1-4, with D maybe TRBD1 (6 bases). Trimming shortened V by 5 bases and J by 0 bases, and 14 bases separated the two germline ends. This CDR3 spans 16 amino acids. Germline values: CDR1 SGHRS, CDR2 YFSETQ. CDR3 DNA: TGCGCCAGCAGTTACTCGGGGGCCTCAACTAATGAAAAACTGTTTTTT. This codes for CASSYSGASTNEKLFF.

This clone was observed a handful of times. The chain is built from TRBV27 and TRBJ2-2; D call uncertain. Germline V CDR1 and CDR2: MNHEY, SMNVEV (reference sequence). The CDR3 runs to 15 residues. Trimming removed 3 bases from V and 5 bases from J, with 13 bases in between. The CDR3 reads CASSFGRLGTGELFF. Written as DNA, the CDR3 is TGTGCCAGCAGTTTCGGCAGACTCGGGACCGGGGAGCTGTTTTTT.

In DNA, the CDR3 is TGTGCCATCAGTGAGGGGAATTCACCCCTCCACTTT. As protein: CAISEGNSPLHF. This chain links TRBV10-3 with TRBJ1-6; D gene ambiguous. V was cut by 2 bases and J by 7 bases, with 3 bases left in between. This CDR3 spans 12 amino acids. Germline CDR1 is ENHRY and CDR2 is SYGVKD.

The V call is TRBV19, the J call TRBJ2-7, with D maybe TRBD1 (6 bases). V was shortened by 6 bases and J by 2 bases, with 17 bases between the two germline ends. CDR3 length: 15 residues. Germline lookup yields CDR1 LNHDA and CDR2 SQIVND (reference sequence). The CDR3 DNA reads TGTGCCAGTAGGGCCCGGGACATTGGGGCCTACGAGCAGTACTTC. Amino acids: CASRARDIGAYEQYF.

The V call is TRBV2, the J call TRBJ1-5; D unresolved. Germline V CDR1 and CDR2: SNHLY, FYNNEI. The CDR3 covers 13 residues. V was pared by 4 bases and J by 3 bases, with 7 bases between. CDR3 sequence (DNA): TGTGCCAGCAGTGGGGAAAACAATCAGCCCCAGCATTTT. It specifies CASSGENNQPQHF.

The J gene is TRBJ1-6, the V gene TRBV2, with D unresolved. The V end lost 3 bases, the J end lost 5 bases, and 5 bases lay between the germline ends. The CDR3 totals 13 residues. Germline CDR1 SNHLY, CDR2 FYNNEI. CDR3 in amino acids: CASSEWHNSPLHF. In DNA form, the CDR3 reads TGTGCCAGCAGTGAGTGGCATAATTCACCCCTCCACTTT.

This clone turned up a few times. The chain employs TRBV5-1 and TRBJ1-1; no definite D call. The CDR3 runs 13 residues. The germline V and J ends were trimmed by 0 bases and 0 bases, with 3 bases remaining between them. Germline-derived CDR1 and CDR2 are SGHRS and YFSETQ. CDR3 coding DNA: TGCGCCAGCAGCTTGGTAGTGAACACTGAAGCTTTCTTT. This translates into CASSLVVNTEAFF.

This chain connects TRBV14 to TRBJ2-7; maybe TRBD1 (5 bases). Germline CDR1 SGHDN, CDR2 FVKESK. Trimming took 4 bases from V and 1 from J, leaving 11 bases between them. CDR3 length: 14 residues. CDR3 loop: CASSLNQGSYEQYF. CDR3 coding DNA: TGTGCCAGCAGCCTAAATCAGGGTTCCTACGAGCAGTACTTC. Full variable domain (rest looked up from reference TRBV14 and TRBJ2-7): EAGVTQFPSHSVIEKGQTVTLRCDPISGHDNLYWYRRVMGKEIKFLLHFVKESKQDESGMPNNRFLAERTGGTYSTLKVQPAELEDSGVYFCASSLNQGSYEQYFGPGTRLTVT.